This entry lists 32 T cell receptor beta chains sequenced from one sample in a study of cytomegalovirus exposure and HLA in healthy donors. Amplification used 60 Vbeta primers and 13 Jbeta primers. Method: immunoSEQ multiplex PCR; TCRdb's copy keeps in-frame clones and lacks some. The table records some 110,000 clones, around 80% of them present only once. Sequenced sample: PBMCs. These receptors were obtained from a woman between 18 and 29 years old in good health and CMV-seropositive.

The chain employs TRBV6-1 and TRBJ2-7; D remains unclear. This CDR3 spans 12 amino acids. CDR1 is MNHNS and CDR2 is SASEGT in the germline V gene. V was clipped by 10 bases and J by 3 bases, with 13 bases between them. CDR3 sequence: CATGDSSYEQYF. The CDR3 DNA reads as TGTGCCACCGGAGACTCGAGCTACGAGCAGTACTTC.

V gene TRBV28 combines with J gene TRBJ1-1; D may be TRBD1 (6 bases). V was trimmed by 5 bases and J by 1 base, leaving 14 bases between them. Germline V gene lookup returns CDR1 MDHEN and CDR2 SYDVKM. The CDR3 contains 15 residues. CDR3 in amino acids: CASSPIKTGNTEAFF. DNA for the CDR3: TGTGCCAGCAGTCCCATTAAGACAGGGAACACTGAAGCTTTCTTT.

This clone has just one count. The CDR3 bases are TGCAGCGTTGATTTTCCTACCGGGACAGCTATACGAGGAGAGACCCAGTACTTC. It is translated as CSVDFPTGTAIRGETQYF. The chain recombines TRBV29-1 with TRBJ2-5; TRBD1 aligns across 7 bases. Germline CDR1 reads SQVTM; CDR2 reads ANQGSEA. Trimming removed 3 bases from V and 4 bases from J; junction bases left unmatched: 20. The CDR3 contains 18 residues. The complete variable domain, with remaining parts taken from reference TRBV29-1 and TRBJ2-5, reads SAVISQKPSRDICQRGTSLTIQCQVDSQVTMMFWYRQQPGQSLTLIATANQGSEATYESGFVIDKFPISRPNLTFSTLTVSNMSPEDSSIYLCSVDFPTGTAIRGETQYFGPGTRLLVL.

The chain recombines TRBV6-6 with TRBJ2-5; no clear D. The germline V and J ends were trimmed by 0 bases and 2 bases, with 7 bases remaining between them. This CDR3 comprises 14 residues. Germline V CDR1 and CDR2: MNHNY, SVGAGI (reference sequence). CDR3 sequence: CASSYSGEQETQYF. CDR3 in DNA: TGTGCCAGCAGTTACTCTGGAGAGCAAGAGACCCAGTACTTC.

The rearrangement links TRBV10-3 to TRBJ2-6; 9 bases align to TRBD1. V lost 9 bases and J lost 5; bases outside the gene matches: 8. CDR1 is ENHRY, CDR2 SYGVKD, per germline. This CDR3 spans 15 amino acids. This CDR3 is CAMGQGGPRANVLTF. CDR3 coding DNA: TGTGCCATGGGACAGGGAGGGCCCCGGGCCAACGTCCTGACTTTC.

This chain links TRBV6-6 with TRBJ2-2, with D tentatively TRBD1 (5 bases). From germline, CDR1 is MNHNY and CDR2 SVGAGI (reference sequence). The CDR3 spans 15 residues. Trimming stripped 7 bases from V and 0 bases from J, with 12 bases between. DNA of the CDR3: TGTGCCAGCATGCAGGAGACAGCGAACACCGGGGAGCTGTTTTTT. It encodes CASMQETANTGELFF.

J is TRBJ2-2 and V is TRBV28; D is perhaps TRBD2 (6 bases). V lost 5 bases and J 3 bases, leaving 16 bases between the germline ends. The CDR3 totals 16 residues. CDR1 is MDHEN and CDR2 is SYDVKM in the germline V gene. CDR3: CASSPLWRGDTGELFF. The DNA for the CDR3 is TGTGCCAGCAGTCCCTTATGGAGGGGCGACACCGGGGAGCTGTTTTTT.

The chain uses TRBV5-5 and TRBJ1-2, with a tentative D call TRBD1 (6 bases). The CDR3 consists of 14 residues. Per germline, CDR1 SGHKS and CDR2 YYEKEE (reference sequence). V gave up 4 bases and J gave up 3 bases, with 13 bases separating them. The CDR3: CASSPDSFYYGYTF. In DNA, the CDR3 is TGTGCCAGCAGCCCGGACAGTTTCTACTATGGCTACACCTTC.

The gene calls are TRBV12-5 and TRBJ2-2, with 7 bases fitting TRBD1. The CDR3 consists of 14 residues. Germline CDR1 LGHNT, CDR2 FRNRAP. J was trimmed by 4 bases and V by 5 bases; bases with no gene match: 4. The CDR3 protein is CASGEGQLTGELFF. CDR3 DNA: TGTGCTAGTGGTGAGGGACAGCTCACCGGGGAGCTGTTTTTT.

CDR3 sequence: CALAYGRNQPQHF. CDR3 nucleotide sequence: TGTGCGTTGGCCTATGGGCGCAATCAGCCCCAGCATTTT. The chain joins TRBV6-5 to TRBJ1-5; D gene ambiguous. The V gene's germline CDR1 is MNHEY and CDR2 SVGAGI. This CDR3 is 13 amino acids long.

In nucleotides, the CDR3 is TGTGCCAGCAGCTTAGCCGCAGGGGGACCTGAAGCTTTCTTT. This translates into CASSLAAGGPEAFF. The rearrangement links TRBV7-2 to TRBJ1-1; 7 positions match TRBD1. The CDR3 is 14 residues long. Germline V lookup: CDR1 SGHTA, CDR2 FQGNSA. With 0 bases clipped from V and 6 bases from J, the junction kept 4 bases outside the gene matches.

This sequence joins TRBV5-1 and TRBJ2-5; D perhaps matches TRBD1 (5 bases). V shed 2 bases and J shed 2 bases, with 7 bases lying between them. The germline gives CDR1 SGHRS, CDR2 YFSETQ. The CDR3 loop spans 13 amino acids. The CDR3 loop reads CASSLQVQETQYF. The CDR3 region has the DNA TGCGCCAGCAGCTTACAGGTACAAGAGACCCAGTACTTC.

The CDR3 DNA is TGTGCCAGCAGTGACACGACAGGGGGGAACACTGAAGCTTTCTTT. Translated: CASSDTTGGNTEAFF. The chain couples TRBV27 to TRBJ1-1, with TRBD1 identical over 9 bases. Germline CDR1 and CDR2: MNHEY and SMNVEV (reference sequence). CDR3 length: 15 amino acids. Trimming cost V 5 bases and J 1 base; bases outside gene matches: 5.

This chain joins TRBV28 and TRBJ1-5; 12 bases are a match to TRBD1. The CDR3 runs 17 residues. V was clipped by 6 bases and J by 9 bases; unmatched bases: 15. Germline CDR1 is MDHEN and CDR2 is SYDVKM. CDR3 sequence: CASRPGTGGSRSLPQHF. CDR3 sequence (DNA): TGTGCCAGCAGGCCCGGGACAGGGGGCTCTCGGTCCCTGCCCCAGCATTTT.

This chain's CDR3 is CAWSRTNTEAFF. Written as DNA, the CDR3 is TGTGCCTGGAGTAGGACTAATACTGAAGCTTTCTTT. V usage is TRBV30 and J usage is TRBJ1-1; D not resolved. The CDR3 is made up of 12 amino acids. V lost 2 bases and J lost 5, with 9 bases in between. Germline CDR1 GTSNPN, CDR2 SVGIG (reference sequence).

This chain links TRBV5-1 with TRBJ1-5; 7 bases line up with TRBD1. This CDR3 is built from 15 residues. The trim removed 3 bases at V and 1 base at J, leaving 4 bases unmatched. Germline loops: CDR1 SGHRS, CDR2 YFSETQ. The CDR3 is CASSSTGLSNQPQHF. CDR3 nucleotide sequence: TGCGCCAGCAGCTCGACAGGGTTAAGCAATCAGCCCCAGCATTTT.

The chain couples TRBV19 to TRBJ1-4; 7 bases are shared with TRBD1. From germline, CDR1 is LNHDA and CDR2 SQIVND (reference sequence). V lost 3 bases to trimming and J lost 0 bases; unmatched junction nucleotides: 4. The CDR3 spans 16 residues. DNA of the CDR3: TGTGCCAGTAGTATGTTGCAGGGGGCAACTAATGAAAAACTGTTTTTT. It specifies CASSMLQGATNEKLFF. Full variable domain (outside the CDR3, taken from reference TRBV19 and TRBJ1-4): DGGITQSPKYLFRKEGQNVTLSCEQNLNHDAMYWYRQDPGQGLRLIYYSQIVNDFQKGDIAEGYSVSREKKESFPLTVTSAQKNPTAFYLCASSMLQGATNEKLFFGSGTQLSVL.

The chain carries TRBV19 and TRBJ1-5; TRBD1 is a possible D gene (6 bases). Germline assignment: CDR1 LNHDA and CDR2 SQIVND (reference sequence). The V end was cut by 2 bases, the J end by 5 bases, with 13 bases between. The CDR3 is made up of 15 amino acids. CDR3 coding DNA: TGTGCCAGTAGTATATTGAGGACAGTTTATCAGCCCCAGCATTTT. Its translation is CASSILRTVYQPQHF.

Sample share makes this clone medium-sized. The chain is built from TRBV19 and TRBJ1-1; D not resolved. The CDR3 sequence is 13 residues long. Trimming removed 1 base at V and 6 bases at J, with 9 bases between. Germline CDR1 and CDR2: LNHDA and SQIVND (reference sequence). For the CDR3, the DNA is TGTGCCAGTAGTATAGGGGGAGGAGCTGAAGCTTTCTTT. Residues: CASSIGGGAEAFF. Full variable domain (missing parts from reference TRBV19 and TRBJ1-1): DGGITQSPKYLFRKEGQNVTLSCEQNLNHDAMYWYRQDPGQGLRLIYYSQIVNDFQKGDIAEGYSVSREKKESFPLTVTSAQKNPTAFYLCASSIGGGAEAFFGQGTRLTVV.

The chain links TRBV9 to TRBJ2-7; D unresolved. CDR3 size: 12 residues. The ends were cut back, 3 bases at V and 5 bases at J, with 9 bases in the middle. Germline CDR1 and CDR2: SGDLS and YYNGEE. In DNA, the CDR3 is TGTGCCAGCAGCGCCTTTCCCCACGAGCAGTACTTC. It is translated as CASSAFPHEQYF.

The J gene is TRBJ1-1, the V gene TRBV4-1; 8 nucleotides match TRBD1. The CDR3 runs 18 residues. V shed 1 base, J shed 0 bases, and the junction held 10 bases outside the gene matches. CDR1 is MGHRA, CDR2 YSYEKL, per germline. The CDR3 sequence is CASSQGKRDRWVNTEAFF. The CDR3 nucleotides are TGCGCCAGCAGCCAAGGGAAAAGGGACAGGTGGGTGAACACTGAAGCTTTCTTT.

The rearrangement links TRBV5-4 to TRBJ2-7; 7 bases are shared with TRBD2. Trimming at V came to 4 bases and at J to 5 bases, leaving 9 bases not matched to a gene. In germline, CDR1 is SGHNT, CDR2 YYREEE (reference sequence). The CDR3 sequence is 14 residues long. The DNA of the CDR3 is TGTGCCAGCAGCGGAGGCGGGAGATCCCACGAGCAGTACTTC. Its translation is CASSGGGRSHEQYF.

This chain joins TRBV20-1 and TRBJ1-3, with a weak D call TRBD1 (5 bases). CDR1 is DFQATT and CDR2 is SNEGSKA in the germline V gene (reference sequence). CDR3 length equals 11 residues. The V gene lost 3 bases and the J gene lost 8 bases, with 8 bases spanning the gap. The CDR3 bases are TGCAGTGCTAGGGGGCAAGACACCATATATTTT. Translating it yields CSARGQDTIYF.

This chain uses TRBV4-1 with TRBJ2-3, with TRBD1 matching over 9 bases. The germline V gene encodes CDR1 MGHRA and CDR2 YSYEKL. V shed 6 bases, J shed 4 bases, and the junction held 8 bases outside the gene matches. The CDR3 has 15 amino acids. The chain's CDR3 is CASRQQGARADTQYF. The CDR3 coding sequence is TGCGCCAGCAGACAACAGGGGGCGCGAGCAGATACGCAGTATTTT.

The V and J genes are TRBV19 and TRBJ2-7, with TRBD2 as a possible D gene (5 bases). Germline V gene lookup returns CDR1 LNHDA and CDR2 SQIVND (reference sequence). The CDR3 sequence is 15 residues long. Deletions cut 5 bases from V and 2 bases from J, with 16 bases between. In nucleotides, the CDR3 is TGTGCCAGTAGTGTAGGGAGCCTTACTCCCTACGAGCAGTACTTC. Translation: CASSVGSLTPYEQYF.

CDR3: CASSLRTGGNQPQHF. CDR3 nucleotide sequence: TGTGCCAGTAGTCTACGGACAGGGGGCAATCAGCCCCAGCATTTT. The rearrangement links TRBV19 to TRBJ1-5; 9 bases match TRBD1. The ends lost 5 bases at V and 2 bases at J; junction bases unmatched: 4. The CDR3 extends over 15 amino acids. In germline, CDR1 is LNHDA, CDR2 SQIVND (reference sequence).

The V call is TRBV7-3, the J call TRBJ2-5; 14 bases are shared with TRBD2. The CDR3 sequence is 20 residues long. The V and J ends lost 1 base and 7 bases, in that order; junction bases with no gene match: 17. In germline, CDR1 is SGHTA, CDR2 FQGTGA. The CDR3 DNA reads as TGTGCCAGCAGCTTAAAAGGGCGTACGGGACTAGCGGGAGAGAATGGGACCCAGTACTTC. This encodes CASSLKGRTGLAGENGTQYF.

This clone has just a few counts. The CDR3 DNA follows: TGTGCCAGCAGGTTAGGGGTTACGCAGTATTTT. Translated, it gives CASRLGVTQYF. The chain uses TRBV6-5 and TRBJ2-3; tentative D call: TRBD1 (5 bases). V lost 6 bases, J lost 8 bases, and 9 bases lay in between. There are 11 residues in the CDR3. Looked up from germline, CDR1 is MNHEY and CDR2 is SVGAGI.

V and J are TRBV11-2 and TRBJ2-2, with D unclear. Germline values: CDR1 SGHAT, CDR2 FQNNGV. The CDR3 length is 13 residues. V was trimmed by 1 base and J by 8 bases, leaving 8 bases between them. The chain's CDR3 is CASSLAVRGELFF. CDR3 sequence (DNA): TGTGCCAGCAGCTTAGCCGTGCGAGGGGAGCTGTTTTTT.

V gene TRBV6-6 combines with J gene TRBJ1-5; TRBD1 might be the D (6 bases). The V and J ends lost 7 bases and 6 bases respectively, with 16 bases between them. Per germline, CDR1 MNHNY and CDR2 SVGAGI (reference sequence). This CDR3 spans 14 amino acids. As DNA, the CDR3 is TGTGCCAGCAAAGGGGCAGGGGACGGTCAGCCCCAGCATTTT. Its protein is CASKGAGDGQPQHF.

The chain is built from TRBV20-1 and TRBJ1-2; no definite D call. The CDR3 has 10 amino acids. CDR1 is DFQATT, CDR2 SNEGSKA, per germline (reference sequence). V shed 3 bases and J shed 5 bases, with 4 bases lying between them. This CDR3 is CSASPYGYTF. The CDR3 nucleotides are TGCAGTGCTAGCCCTTATGGCTACACCTTC.

As for this clone: The sample holds other DNA sequences that translate to the same CDR3. The chain has TRBV5-1 and TRBJ2-2, with D possibly matching TRBD1 (6 bases). Per germline, CDR1 SGHRS and CDR2 YFSETQ. V was clipped by 3 bases and J by 6 bases, with 9 bases between them. This CDR3 is 13 amino acids long. Here the CDR3 DNA reads TGCGCCAGCAGCTCACAGGGATCCGGGGAGCTGTTTTTT. Amino acids: CASSSQGSGELFF.